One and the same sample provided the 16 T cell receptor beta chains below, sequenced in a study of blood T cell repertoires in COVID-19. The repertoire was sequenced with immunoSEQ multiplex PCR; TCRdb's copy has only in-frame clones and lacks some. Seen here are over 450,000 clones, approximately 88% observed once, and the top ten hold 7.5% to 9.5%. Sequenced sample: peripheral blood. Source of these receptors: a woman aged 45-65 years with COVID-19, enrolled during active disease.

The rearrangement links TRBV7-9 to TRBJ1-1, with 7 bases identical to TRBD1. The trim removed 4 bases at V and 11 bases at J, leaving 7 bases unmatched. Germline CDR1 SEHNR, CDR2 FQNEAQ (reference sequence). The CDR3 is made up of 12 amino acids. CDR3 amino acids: CASSSVDRVAFF. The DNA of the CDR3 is TGTGCCAGCAGCTCGGTCGACAGGGTGGCTTTCTTT.

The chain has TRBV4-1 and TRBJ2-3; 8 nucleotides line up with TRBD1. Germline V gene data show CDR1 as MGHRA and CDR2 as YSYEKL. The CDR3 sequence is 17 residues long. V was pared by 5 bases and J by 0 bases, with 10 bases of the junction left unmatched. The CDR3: CASSSSGTGTSTDTQYF. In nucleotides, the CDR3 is TGCGCCAGCAGCTCGTCCGGGACAGGAACTAGCACAGATACGCAGTATTTT.

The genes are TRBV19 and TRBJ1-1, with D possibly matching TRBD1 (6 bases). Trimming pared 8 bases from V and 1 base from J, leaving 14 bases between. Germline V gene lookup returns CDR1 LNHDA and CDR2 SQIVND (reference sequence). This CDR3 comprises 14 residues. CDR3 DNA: TGTGCCAGTGGGGCAGGGGAGACGAACACTGAAGCTTTCTTT. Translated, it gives CASGAGETNTEAFF.

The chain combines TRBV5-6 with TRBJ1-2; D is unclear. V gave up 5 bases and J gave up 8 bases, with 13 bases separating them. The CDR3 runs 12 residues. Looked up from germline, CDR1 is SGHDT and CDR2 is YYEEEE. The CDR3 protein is CASSLLAGGYTF. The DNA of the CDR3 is TGTGCCAGCAGTCTTTTGGCGGGAGGCTACACCTTC. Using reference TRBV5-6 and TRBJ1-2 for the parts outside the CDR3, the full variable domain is DAGVTQSPTHLIKTRGQQVTLRCSPKSGHDTVSWYQQALGQGPQFIFQYYEEEERQRGNFPDRFSGHQFPNYSSELNVNALLLGDSALYLCASSLLAGGYTFGSGTRLTVV.

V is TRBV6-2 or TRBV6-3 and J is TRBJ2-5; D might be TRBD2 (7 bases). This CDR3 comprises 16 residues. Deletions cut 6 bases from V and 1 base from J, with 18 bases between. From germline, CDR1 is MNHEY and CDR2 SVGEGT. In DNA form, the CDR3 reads TGTGCCAGCAGCTCTACCCGGGGGGCTAGCCAAGAGACCCAGTACTTC. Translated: CASSSTRGASQETQYF.

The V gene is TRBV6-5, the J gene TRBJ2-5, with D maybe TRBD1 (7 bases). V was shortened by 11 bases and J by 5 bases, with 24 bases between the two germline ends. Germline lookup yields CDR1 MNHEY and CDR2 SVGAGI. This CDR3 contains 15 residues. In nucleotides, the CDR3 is TGTGCCGCCGAAAGGGGCAGGGGGGAATGGGAGACCCAGTACTTC. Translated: CAAERGRGEWETQYF.

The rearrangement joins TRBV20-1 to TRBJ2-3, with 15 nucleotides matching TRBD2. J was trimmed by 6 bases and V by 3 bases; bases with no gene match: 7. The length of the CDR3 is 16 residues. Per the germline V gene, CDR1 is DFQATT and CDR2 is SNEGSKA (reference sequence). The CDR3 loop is CSASPGTSGGRDTQYF. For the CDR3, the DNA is TGCAGTGCTAGTCCCGGGACTAGCGGGGGGAGGGATACGCAGTATTTT.

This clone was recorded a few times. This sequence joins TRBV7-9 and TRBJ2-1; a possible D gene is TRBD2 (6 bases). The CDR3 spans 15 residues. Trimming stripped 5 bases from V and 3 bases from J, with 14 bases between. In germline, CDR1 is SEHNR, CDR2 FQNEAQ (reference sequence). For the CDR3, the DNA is TGTGCCAGCAGCCCGGTGGGGGGTATCTACAATGAGCAGTTCTTC. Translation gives CASSPVGGIYNEQFF.

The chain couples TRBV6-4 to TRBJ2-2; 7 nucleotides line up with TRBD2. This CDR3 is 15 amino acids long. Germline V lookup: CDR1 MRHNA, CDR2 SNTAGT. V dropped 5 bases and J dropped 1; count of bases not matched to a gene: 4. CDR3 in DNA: TGTGCCAGCAGTTCCTCTAGCGGGAACACCGGGGAGCTGTTTTTT. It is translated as CASSSSSGNTGELFF.

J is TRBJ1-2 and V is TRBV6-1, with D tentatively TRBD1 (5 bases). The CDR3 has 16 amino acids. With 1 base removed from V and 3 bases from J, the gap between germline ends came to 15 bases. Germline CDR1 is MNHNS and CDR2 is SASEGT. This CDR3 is CASSEGGRANDYGYTF. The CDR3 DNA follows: TGTGCCAGCAGTGAAGGTGGCAGGGCGAATGACTATGGCTACACCTTC.

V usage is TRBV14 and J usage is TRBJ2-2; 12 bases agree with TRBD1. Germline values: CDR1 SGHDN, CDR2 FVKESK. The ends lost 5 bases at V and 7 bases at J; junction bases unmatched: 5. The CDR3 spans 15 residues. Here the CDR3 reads CASSAGTGGIGELFF. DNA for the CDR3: TGTGCCAGCAGCGCCGGGACAGGGGGCATCGGGGAGCTGTTTTTT.

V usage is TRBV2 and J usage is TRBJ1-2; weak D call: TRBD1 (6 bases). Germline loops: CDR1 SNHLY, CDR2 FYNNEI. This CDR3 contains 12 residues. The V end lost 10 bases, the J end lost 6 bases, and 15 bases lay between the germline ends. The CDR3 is CATTTGSDGYTF. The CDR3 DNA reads TGTGCCACCACCACAGGGTCTGATGGCTACACCTTC.

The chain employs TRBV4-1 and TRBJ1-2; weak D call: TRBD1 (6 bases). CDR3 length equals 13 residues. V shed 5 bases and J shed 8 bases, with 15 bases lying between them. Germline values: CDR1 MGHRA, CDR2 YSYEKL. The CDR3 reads CASSSSGAMGYTF. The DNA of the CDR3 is TGCGCCAGCAGCTCCTCAGGGGCGATGGGCTACACCTTC.

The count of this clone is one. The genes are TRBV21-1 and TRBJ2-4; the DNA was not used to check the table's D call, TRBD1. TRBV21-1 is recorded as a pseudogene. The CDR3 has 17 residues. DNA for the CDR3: TGTGCCAGCAGCAAAGTTAGGTTCCCACAGGGGAAAAACATTCAGTACTTC. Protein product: CASSKVRFPQGKNIQYF.

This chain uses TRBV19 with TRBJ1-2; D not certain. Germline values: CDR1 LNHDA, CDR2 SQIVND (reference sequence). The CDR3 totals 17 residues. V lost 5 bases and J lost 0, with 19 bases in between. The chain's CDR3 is CASSVWAGQPPNYGYTF. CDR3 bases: TGTGCCAGTAGTGTTTGGGCCGGCCAGCCCCCTAACTATGGCTACACCTTC.

The CDR3 protein is CASRRTVHYEQYF. For the CDR3, the DNA is TGTGCCAGCCGGCGGACAGTTCACTACGAGCAGTACTTC. V usage is TRBV6-5 and J usage is TRBJ2-7, with TRBD1 as a possible D gene (6 bases). Germline V gene sequence: CDR1 MNHEY, CDR2 SVGAGI. V was pared by 8 bases and J by 3 bases, with 14 bases between. This CDR3 has 13 residues.